The TCR beta chain under discussion was sequenced for a study of blood T cell repertoires in COVID-19. Across the whole study: T cells, B-cell-depleted T cells, or PBMCs provided the cDNA or gDNA that served as material.

As processed by the authors: Reference gene primer amplification in the assay estimated nucleated cell counts. The data were produced by immunoSEQ multiplex PCR, yet TCRdb's version contains in-frame clones alone and is incomplete. From that table come the V and J calls and clone size; the DNA was used to work out D and trimming. Of roughly 70,000 clones detected, 65% to 85% appear once; the ten largest clones hold 4.5%. The receptor comes from an older woman with acute or convalescent COVID-19. The sample taken for sequencing was peripheral blood.

The DNA of the CDR3 is TGTGCCAGCAGCTTAGGGGGGGGTGTACTGGGCAATGAGCAGTTCTTC. Translated, it gives CASSLGGGVLGNEQFF. The chain combines TRBV13 with TRBJ2-1, with D possibly TRBD2 on 6 matching bases. The CDR3 runs to 16 residues. Looked up from germline, CDR1 is PRHDT and CDR2 is FYEKMQ (reference sequence). The V end lost 0 bases, the J end lost 6 bases, and 15 bases lay between the germline ends.